A single sample gave rise to the 5 T cell receptor beta chains below, sequenced in a study of blood T cell repertoires in COVID-19. TCRdb's copy holds only in-frame clones and misses some; the assay was immunoSEQ multiplex PCR. This sample has just under 85,000 clones, with around four fifths found just once. Input material: peripheral blood. These receptors were obtained from a woman aged 55-70 years with acute or convalescent COVID-19.

This sequence joins TRBV6-5 and TRBJ1-1; D remains ambiguous. The CDR3 has 14 amino acids. V lost 7 bases, J lost 1 base, and 13 bases lay in between. Germline V gene lookup returns CDR1 MNHEY and CDR2 SVGAGI. CDR3 in DNA: TGTGCCAGCATCCAATCGGCAGGGAACACTGAAGCTTTCTTT. This codes for CASIQSAGNTEAFF.

The chain is built from TRBV11-2 and TRBJ2-3; 11 nucleotides align to TRBD2. J gave up 4 bases and V 10 bases, and 4 bases lay outside the gene matches. The CDR3 sequence is 13 residues long. Germline loops: CDR1 SGHAT, CDR2 FQNNGV. In DNA form, the CDR3 reads TGTGCCACCGGGACTAGCGGCTCAGATACGCAGTATTTT. Amino acids: CATGTSGSDTQYF.

V gene TRBV5-6 combines with J gene TRBJ1-5, with a possible D match to TRBD1 (6 bases). The V end lost 4 bases, the J end lost 5 bases, and 13 bases lay between the germline ends. There are 14 residues in the CDR3. Germline CDR1 and CDR2: SGHDT and YYEEEE. CDR3 protein: CASSPLGQYQPQHF. The CDR3, as DNA: TGTGCCAGCAGCCCACTTGGACAGTATCAGCCCCAGCATTTT.

The rearrangement joins TRBV6-2 or TRBV6-3 to TRBJ2-5; tentatively, D is TRBD2 (5 bases). Trimming took 5 bases from V and 0 from J, leaving 16 bases between them. The germline gives CDR1 MNHEY, CDR2 SVGEGT. CDR3 size: 16 residues. This CDR3 reads CASSRRERPYQETQYF. As DNA, the CDR3 is TGTGCCAGCAGTAGACGGGAACGCCCGTACCAAGAGACCCAGTACTTC.

This chain joins TRBV6-6 and TRBJ2-5, with D perhaps matching TRBD1 (6 bases). Germline V lookup: CDR1 MNHNY, CDR2 SVGAGI (reference sequence). The CDR3 is 16 amino acids. Trimming stripped 5 bases from V and 1 base from J, with 17 bases between. The CDR3 DNA reads as TGTGCCAGCAGTGGACCGGGACACCAACGCCAAGAGACCCAGTACTTC. Translation: CASSGPGHQRQETQYF.